Here is one TCR beta chain with its context. The table came from immunoSEQ multiplex PCR; TCRdb's copy has only in-frame clones and leaves some out. Among more than 150,000 clones listed, approximately 80% were seen once. The length of the CDR3 is 15 residues. V lost 3 bases and J 4 bases, leaving 12 bases between the germline ends. Per germline, CDR1 MNHEY and CDR2 SMNVEV (reference sequence). These data are taken from a study of blood T cell repertoires in COVID-19. Sequencing was performed on PBMCs or T cells enriched from blood (not recorded which). V is TRBV27 and J is TRBJ2-2, with D perhaps TRBD2 (6 bases). The TCR sequence derives from a man in his 60s who had been exposed to COVID-19. The CDR3 loop is CASSFGGSATGELFF. The CDR3, as DNA: TGTGCCAGCAGTTTTGGGGGGAGTGCCACCGGGGAGCTGTTTTTT.